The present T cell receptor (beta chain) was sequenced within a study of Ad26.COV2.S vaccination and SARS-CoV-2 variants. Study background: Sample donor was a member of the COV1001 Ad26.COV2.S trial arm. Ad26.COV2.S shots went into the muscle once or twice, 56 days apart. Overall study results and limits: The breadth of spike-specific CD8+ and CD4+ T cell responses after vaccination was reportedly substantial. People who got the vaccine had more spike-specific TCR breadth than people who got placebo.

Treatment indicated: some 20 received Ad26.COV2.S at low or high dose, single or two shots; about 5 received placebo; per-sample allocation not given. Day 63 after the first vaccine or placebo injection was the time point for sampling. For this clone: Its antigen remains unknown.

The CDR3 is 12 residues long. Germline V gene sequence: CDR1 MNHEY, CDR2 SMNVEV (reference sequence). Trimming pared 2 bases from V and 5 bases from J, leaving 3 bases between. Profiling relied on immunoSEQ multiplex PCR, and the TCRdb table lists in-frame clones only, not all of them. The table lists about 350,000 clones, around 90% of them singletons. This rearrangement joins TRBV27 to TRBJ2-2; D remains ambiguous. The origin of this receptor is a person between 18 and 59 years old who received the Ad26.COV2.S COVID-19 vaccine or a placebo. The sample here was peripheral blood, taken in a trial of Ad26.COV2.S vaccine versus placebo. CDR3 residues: CASSLVTGELFF. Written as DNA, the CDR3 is TGTGCCAGCAGTTTAGTGACCGGGGAGCTGTTTTTT.